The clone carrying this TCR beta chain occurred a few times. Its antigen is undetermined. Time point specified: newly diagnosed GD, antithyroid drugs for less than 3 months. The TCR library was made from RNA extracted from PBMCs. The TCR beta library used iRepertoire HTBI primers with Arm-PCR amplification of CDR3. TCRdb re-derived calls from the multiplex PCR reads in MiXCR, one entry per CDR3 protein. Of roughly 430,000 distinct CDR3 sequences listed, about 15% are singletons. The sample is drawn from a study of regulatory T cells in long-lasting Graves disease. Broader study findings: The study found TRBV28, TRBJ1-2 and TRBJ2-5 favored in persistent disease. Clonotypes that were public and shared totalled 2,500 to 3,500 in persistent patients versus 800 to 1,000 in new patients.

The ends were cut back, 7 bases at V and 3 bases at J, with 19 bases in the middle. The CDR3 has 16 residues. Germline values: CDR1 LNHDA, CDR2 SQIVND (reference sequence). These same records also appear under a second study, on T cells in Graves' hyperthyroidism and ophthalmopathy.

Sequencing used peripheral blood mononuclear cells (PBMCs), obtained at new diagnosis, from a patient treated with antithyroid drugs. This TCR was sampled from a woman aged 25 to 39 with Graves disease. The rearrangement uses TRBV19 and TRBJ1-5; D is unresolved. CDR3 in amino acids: CASTRLSGKLNQPQHF. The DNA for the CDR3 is TGTGCCAGTACCCGCCTTAGCGGGAAACTCAATCAGCCCCAGCATTTT.